This TCR beta chain was profiled in a study of blood T cell repertoires in COVID-19. V shed 1 base and J 6 bases; nucleotides not matched to a gene: 7. Germline CDR1 LNHDA, CDR2 SQIVND (reference sequence). The CDR3 loop spans 15 amino acids. Those enrolled, adults aged 18 to 89 years, came from around 24 US areas. Cohorts were determined from participant-reported clinical history. Cohort 3 donors counted as recovered after two negative PCRs, clearance, or resolved symptoms. The data were produced by immunoSEQ multiplex PCR, yet TCRdb's version contains in-frame clones alone and is incomplete. There are over 250,000 clones in the sample; about 90% occur only once, and 1.5% to 2% lies in the top ten.

The V gene is TRBV19, the J gene TRBJ1-2; TRBD1 agrees at 8 bases. This clonotype was obtained from a woman in her fifties or sixties who had recovered from COVID-19. Input material: PBMCs or T cells enriched from blood (not recorded which). This CDR3 reads CASSIGDRLGDGYTF. The CDR3 nucleotides are TGTGCCAGTAGTATAGGGGACAGGCTGGGGGATGGCTACACCTTC.